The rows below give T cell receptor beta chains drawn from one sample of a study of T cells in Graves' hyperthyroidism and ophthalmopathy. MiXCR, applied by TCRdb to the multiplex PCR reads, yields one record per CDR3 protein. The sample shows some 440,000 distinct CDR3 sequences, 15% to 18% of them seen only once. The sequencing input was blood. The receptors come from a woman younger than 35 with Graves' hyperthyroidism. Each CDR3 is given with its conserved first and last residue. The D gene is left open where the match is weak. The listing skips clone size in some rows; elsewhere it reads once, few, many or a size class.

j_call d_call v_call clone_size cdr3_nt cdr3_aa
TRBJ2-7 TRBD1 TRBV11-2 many TGTGCCAGCAGTTCGCCGGCAGGGGGCCGCTACGAGCAGTACTTC CASSSPAGGRYEQYF
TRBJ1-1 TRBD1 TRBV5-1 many TGCGCCAGCAGCGTGACAGGGGGAACTGAAGCTTTCTTT CASSVTGGTEAFF
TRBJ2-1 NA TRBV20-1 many TGCAGTGCTAGAGTGGCAGGGAACAATGAGCAGTTCTTC CSARVAGNNEQFF
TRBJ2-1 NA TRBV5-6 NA TGTGCCAGCAGCTTGGTTGGCTCGCGGGACCCATATGAGCAGTTCTTC CASSLVGSRDPYEQFF
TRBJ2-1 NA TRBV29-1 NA TGCAGCGTTGGGCAAGCCACAAACAATGAGCAGTTCTTC CSVGQATNNEQFF
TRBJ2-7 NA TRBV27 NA TGTGCCAGCAGTCCACCGATACTAGCCGGCGAGCAGTACTTC CASSPPILAGEQYF
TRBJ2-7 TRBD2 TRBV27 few TGTGCCAGCAGTTCAATCCGGGTAGCGGGGTTCTACGAGCAGTACTTC CASSSIRVAGFYEQYF
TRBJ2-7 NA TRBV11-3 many TGTGCCAGCAGCTTAGGTACAGGGCCCTACGAGCAGTACTTC CASSLGTGPYEQYF
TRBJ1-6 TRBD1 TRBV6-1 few TGTGCCAGCAGTTCCCTTGGGACAGGGAATTCACCCCTCCACTTT CASSSLGTGNSPLHF
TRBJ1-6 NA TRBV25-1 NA TGTGCCAGCAGCAGGGGCACTAATTCACCCCTCCACTTT CASSRGTNSPLHF
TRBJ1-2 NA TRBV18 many TGTGCCAGCTCACTGACCACAGAAATCTATGGCTACACCTTC CASSLTTEIYGYTF
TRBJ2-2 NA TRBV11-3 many TGCGCCAGCAGCCGCGGCACCGGGGAGCTGTTTTTT CASSRGTGELFF
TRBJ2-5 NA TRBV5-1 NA TGCGCCAGCAGCTTCGTAACGGGAAAAGAGACCCAGTACTTC CASSFVTGKETQYF
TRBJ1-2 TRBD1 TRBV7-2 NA TGTGCCAGCAGCCGGGACAGGGGACCCCTCTATGGCTACACCTTC CASSRDRGPLYGYTF
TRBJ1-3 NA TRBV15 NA TGTGCCACCAGCAGAGGCCCAGGAGGTGGAAACACCATATATTTT CATSRGPGGGNTIYF
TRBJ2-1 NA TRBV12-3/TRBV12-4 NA TGTGCCAGCAGTCCGTCTAGCGCAAGCTCCTACAATGAGCAGTTCTTC CASSPSSASSYNEQFF
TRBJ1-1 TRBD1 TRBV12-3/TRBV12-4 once TGTGCCAGCAGTTTTTTAAAAGGGGGCACGAACACTGAAGCTTTCTTT CASSFLKGGTNTEAFF
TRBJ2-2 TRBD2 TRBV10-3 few TGTGCCATCAGTATTAGCGGGGGGAACACCGGGGAGCTGTTTTTT CAISISGGNTGELFF
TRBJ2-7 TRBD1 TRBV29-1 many TGCAGCGTTGAAGATCGGTTTGGGGGACAGGCCTACGAGCAGTACTTC CSVEDRFGGQAYEQYF
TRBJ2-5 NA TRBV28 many TGTGCCAGCAGTTCCCCCCCCGGTCCTGGTAGAGAGACCCAGTACTTC CASSSPPGPGRETQYF
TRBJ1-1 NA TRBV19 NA TGTGCCAGTAGTGAACAGGGAGCGGCTGAAGCTTTCTTT CASSEQGAAEAFF
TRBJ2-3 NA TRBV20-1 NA TGCAGTGCGGGAGGACAGAGTCGGAGCACAGATACGCAGTATTTT CSAGGQSRSTDTQYF